These 17 T cell receptor beta chains originate from one sample sequenced in a study of blood T cell repertoires in COVID-19. Some clones are missing from TCRdb's copy, which holds only in-frame ones; the method was immunoSEQ multiplex PCR. Of some 230,000 clones detected, around 85% appear once; the ten largest clones hold 1.3%. The specimen sequenced was PBMCs or T cells enriched from blood (not recorded which). Receptors were obtained from a woman aged 40-49 years with acute COVID-19.

J is TRBJ1-6 and V is TRBV2; D is unclear. Deletions cut 6 bases from V and 4 bases from J, with 13 bases between. Germline V gives CDR1 SNHLY, CDR2 FYNNEI. The CDR3 has 15 amino acids. This chain's CDR3 is CASRPNGVYNSPLHF. CDR3 DNA sequence: TGTGCCAGCAGGCCGAACGGGGTTTATAATTCACCCCTCCACTTT.

V usage is TRBV7-3 and J usage is TRBJ1-1; perhaps TRBD1 as D (6 bases). With 8 bases removed from V and 4 bases from J, the gap between germline ends came to 14 bases. This CDR3 region has 13 residues. In germline, CDR1 is SGHTA, CDR2 FQGTGA. In nucleotides, the CDR3 is TGTGCCAGCTCGATAACAGGGACCACTGAAGCTTTCTTT. Its translation is CASSITGTTEAFF.

This clone was picked up one time. This chain connects TRBV30 to TRBJ1-2, with D uncertain. Trimming pared 4 bases from V and 4 bases from J, leaving 13 bases between. Per germline, CDR1 GTSNPN and CDR2 SVGIG (reference sequence). The CDR3 is 13 amino acids. CDR3 coding DNA: TGTGCCTGGACTTTTGGCGGCCTCTATGGCTACACCTTC. The encoded protein is CAWTFGGLYGYTF.

V gene TRBV27 combines with J gene TRBJ2-4, with 7 bases that match TRBD1. CDR1 MNHEY and CDR2 SMNVEV come from the germline V gene (reference sequence). This CDR3 contains 17 residues. Germline trimming cut 5 bases from V and 7 bases from J; bases unmatched to any gene: 17. CDR3 loop: CASSHRQGVALRNIQYF. CDR3 DNA: TGTGCCAGCAGTCACCGTCAGGGGGTCGCCCTAAGGAACATTCAGTACTTC.

V and J are TRBV27 and TRBJ2-1; 12 bases align to TRBD2. The CDR3 contains 15 residues. V lost 6 bases to trimming and J lost 6 bases; unmatched junction nucleotides: 6. Germline loops: CDR1 MNHEY, CDR2 SMNVEV (reference sequence). CDR3 sequence: CASRPLAGGFNEQFF. The CDR3 DNA follows: TGTGCCAGCAGACCGCTAGCGGGAGGGTTCAATGAGCAGTTCTTC.

The J gene is TRBJ1-1, the V gene TRBV28; D uncertain. The germline gives CDR1 MDHEN, CDR2 SYDVKM. The V end was cut by 3 bases, the J end by 6 bases, with 14 bases between. CDR3 length: 14 amino acids. The CDR3 sequence is CASSLRQGFAEAFF. The CDR3 nucleotides read TGTGCCAGCAGTTTGAGGCAAGGTTTCGCTGAAGCTTTCTTT. Together with reference TRBV28 and TRBJ1-1, the CDR3 gives the full variable domain: DVKVTQSSRYLVKRTGEKVFLECVQDMDHENMFWYRQDPGLGLRLIYFSYDVKMKEKGDIPEGYSVSREKKERFSLILESASTNQTSMYLCASSLRQGFAEAFFGQGTRLTVV.

V gene TRBV11-2 combines with J gene TRBJ1-1; D may be TRBD1 (5 bases). Between the trimmed V and J ends, which lost 1 base and 5 bases, there was a span of 14 bases. The germline V gene has CDR1 SGHAT and CDR2 FQNNGV. CDR3 length equals 15 residues. CDR3 in amino acids: CASSLVPQGGTEAFF. CDR3 coding DNA: TGTGCCAGCAGCTTAGTCCCCCAGGGTGGGACTGAAGCTTTCTTT.

The chain couples TRBV4-1 to TRBJ1-5, with 8 bases matching TRBD1. V trimming: 6 bases; J trimming: 7 bases; junction bases outside the gene matches: 8. The germline V gene has CDR1 MGHRA and CDR2 YSYEKL. The CDR3 runs 14 residues. CDR3 bases: TGCGCCAGCAGTCCGGACAGGGCAGGCCAGCCCCAGCATTTT. Protein product: CASSPDRAGQPQHF.

V usage is TRBV4-3 and J usage is TRBJ1-6; tentatively, D is TRBD1 (6 bases). This CDR3 is 14 amino acids long. V was cut by 4 bases and J by 9 bases, with 13 bases left in between. The germline V gene has CDR1 LGHNA and CDR2 YSLEER. The CDR3 coding sequence is TGCGCCAGCAGCCTGGACAGAAATAGTTCACCCCTCCACTTT. Translation: CASSLDRNSSPLHF.

The chain combines TRBV4-3 with TRBJ1-4, with 7 bases identical to TRBD1. The CDR3 extends over 16 amino acids. With 2 bases clipped from V and 8 bases from J, the junction kept 11 bases outside the gene matches. Per the germline V gene, CDR1 is LGHNA and CDR2 is YSLEER. The DNA for the CDR3 is TGCGCCAGCAGCCAACGTCTCACACAGGGGAACGAAAAACTGTTTTTT. Translated, it gives CASSQRLTQGNEKLFF.

The chain carries TRBV4-1 and TRBJ1-2, with unresolved D. Germline assignment: CDR1 MGHRA and CDR2 YSYEKL. The CDR3 sequence is 13 residues long. Trimming removed 4 bases from V and 3 bases from J, with 9 bases in between. The CDR3 spells CASSPSGYYGYTF. The CDR3 DNA reads as TGCGCCAGCAGCCCCAGTGGTTACTATGGCTACACCTTC.

The CDR3 region has the DNA TGTGCCAGCAGCCCCGGGACTAGCGGCTACAATGAGCAGTTCTTC. It codes for CASSPGTSGYNEQFF. This chain joins TRBV5-4 and TRBJ2-1; 11 bases map to TRBD2. The junction had 3 bases not matched to a gene; V was cut back by 4 bases and J by 3 bases. Germline CDR1 and CDR2: SGHNT and YYREEE (reference sequence). The CDR3 loop spans 15 amino acids.

V is TRBV19 and J is TRBJ1-3; D gene ambiguous. The germline V gene has CDR1 LNHDA and CDR2 SQIVND (reference sequence). V lost 10 bases, J lost 2 bases, and 9 bases lay in between. This CDR3 comprises 12 residues. The CDR3 DNA reads as TGTGCCACCTCAGAGGCTGGAAACACCATATATTTT. This encodes CATSEAGNTIYF.

The chain links TRBV5-5 to TRBJ2-1, with D unclear. Trimming removed 3 bases at V and 0 bases at J, with 7 bases between. Per germline, CDR1 SGHKS and CDR2 YYEKEE (reference sequence). The length of the CDR3 is 14 residues. CDR3 loop: CASSSSGSYNEQFF. CDR3 bases: TGTGCCAGCAGCTCCTCGGGCTCCTACAATGAGCAGTTCTTC.

The chain has TRBV5-8 and TRBJ1-3; TRBD1 is a possible D gene (6 bases). Trimming pared 0 bases from V and 0 bases from J, leaving 10 bases between. This CDR3 contains 16 residues. Germline CDR1 reads SGHTS; CDR2 reads YDEGEE. In DNA form, the CDR3 reads TGTGCCAGCAGCTTGGAGGGACAAGTCTCTGGAAACACCATATATTTT. Encoded protein: CASSLEGQVSGNTIYF.

This clone has just a few counts. The CDR3 loop reads CSVERGIGGYTF. CDR3 DNA sequence: TGCAGCGTTGAAAGGGGAATCGGCGGCTACACCTTC. This chain connects TRBV29-1 to TRBJ1-2; D possibly corresponds to TRBD1 (5 bases). The CDR3 has 12 residues. Germline V lookup: CDR1 SQVTM, CDR2 ANQGSEA. V lost 2 bases and J lost 8, with 12 bases in between.

The chain couples TRBV2 to TRBJ2-2, with 9 bases identical to TRBD1. Germline V gives CDR1 SNHLY, CDR2 FYNNEI. The CDR3 has 15 residues. The trim removed 5 bases at V and 3 bases at J, leaving 4 bases unmatched. The CDR3 spells CASSPGTGYTGELFF. CDR3 DNA: TGTGCCAGCAGTCCCGGGACAGGGTACACCGGGGAGCTGTTTTTT.